This T cell receptor (beta chain) was captured by sequencing in a study of Graves' ophthalmopathy and Graves' hyperthyroidism. Points from the study as a whole: Its predictions of ophthalmopathy progression gave the model approximately 65% sensitivity and roughly 76% specificity. A classifier, a 13-signature model, separated ophthalmopathy from stable hyperthyroidism with about 87% sensitivity and 65% to 83% specificity.

Ten or more counts support this clonotype. Its specificity is unknown. With a duration under 3 months, ophthalmopathy in the donors showed moderate-to-severe activity, CAS ≥3 and NOSPECS ≥4. Other autoimmune diseases, uncontrolled infections, pregnancy or lactation ruled patients out of participation. Investigators amplified TCR beta CDR3 regions from RNA transcripts. First-round RT-PCR with HTBI primers preceded a second-round multiplex PCR. From the multiplex PCR reads, TCRdb called clonotypes with MiXCR, one entry per CDR3 protein. This table has about 400,000 distinct CDR3 sequences, about a sixth appearing once. The germline V gene encodes CDR1 LNHDA and CDR2 SQIVND (reference sequence). The CDR3 runs to 14 residues. The V end lost 3 bases, the J end lost 4 bases, and 12 bases lay between the germline ends.

Sequencing was done on a sample of peripheral blood. This TCR was sampled from a woman younger than 30 with Graves' ophthalmopathy. The J gene is TRBJ1-2, the V gene TRBV19, with D possibly being TRBD1 (6 bases). The CDR3 DNA is TGTGCCAGTAGTATCGGAGGGGGGACCTATGGCTACACCTTC. This codes for CASSIGGGTYGYTF.